This TCR beta chain was sequenced in a study of shared clonotypes between healthy human individuals. Study details: The plates for each donor numbered three CD4 naive, three CD4 memory, two CD8 naive and one CD8 memory.

Overall study findings and caveats: Non-shared clonotypes displayed generation probabilities falling below those of clonotypes present in all four donors.

Genomic DNA of every subset was divided equally among multiple immunoSEQ plates. Some clones are missing from TCRdb's copy, which holds only in-frame ones; the method was immunoSEQ multiplex PCR. The sample has around 2.1 million clones; around 95% are singletons. Subsets obtained from CD4+ cells comprised CD45RA+ naive and CD45RA-negative memory cells. Concerning this clone itself: Its antigen remains unknown.

The source material was naive CD4+ T cells sorted from blood. Subset here: CD45RA+ positively selected. This receptor was taken from a man in his late teens or twenties in good health.

The CDR3 loop reads CASSGRPGQGIGGYTF. DNA for the CDR3: TGTGCCAGCAGCGGGCGCCCGGGACAGGGGATCGGTGGCTACACCTTC. The chain employs TRBV5-6 and TRBJ1-2; 10 bases agree with TRBD1. CDR3 size: 16 residues. The trim removed 4 bases at V and 7 bases at J, leaving 13 bases unmatched. Germline CDR1 SGHDT, CDR2 YYEEEE.